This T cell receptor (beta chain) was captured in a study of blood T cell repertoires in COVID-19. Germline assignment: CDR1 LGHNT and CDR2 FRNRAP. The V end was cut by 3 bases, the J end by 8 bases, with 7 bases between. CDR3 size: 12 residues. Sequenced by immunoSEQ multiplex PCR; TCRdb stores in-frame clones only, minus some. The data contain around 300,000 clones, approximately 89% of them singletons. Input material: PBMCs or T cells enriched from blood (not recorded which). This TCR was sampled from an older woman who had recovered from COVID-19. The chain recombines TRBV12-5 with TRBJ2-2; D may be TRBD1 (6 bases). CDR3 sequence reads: CASGFDRGELFF. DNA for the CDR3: TGTGCTAGTGGTTTCGACAGGGGGGAGCTGTTTTTT.